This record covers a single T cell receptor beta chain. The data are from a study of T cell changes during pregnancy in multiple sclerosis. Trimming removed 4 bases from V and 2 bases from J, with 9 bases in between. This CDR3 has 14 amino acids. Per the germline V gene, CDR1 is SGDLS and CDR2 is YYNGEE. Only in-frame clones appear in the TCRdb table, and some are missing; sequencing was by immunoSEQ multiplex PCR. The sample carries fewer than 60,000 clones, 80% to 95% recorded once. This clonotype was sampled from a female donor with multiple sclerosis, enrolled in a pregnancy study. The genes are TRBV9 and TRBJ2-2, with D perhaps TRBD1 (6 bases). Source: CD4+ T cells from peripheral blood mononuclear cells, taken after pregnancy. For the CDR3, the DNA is TGTGCCAGCAGCTCGGGACATAACACCGGGGAGCTGTTTTTT. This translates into CASSSGHNTGELFF.